This T cell receptor beta chain stems from a study of control samples from healthy donors and cancer patients (dated by TCRdb to 2018 to 2020). Notes on this clone: Its antigen is currently not known. Base qualities are missing; no much larger clone stands one base away.

The CDR1 and CDR2 encoded by the germline V gene are MNHEY and SVGAGI. V gives up 7 bases and J gives up 1 base, and the segment between their germline ends measures 10 bases. The CDR3 runs 13 amino acids, cysteine and phenylalanine included. The sequence is cut down to CDR3 DNA, 39 bases in frame from base 1. The library was prepared using the immunoSEQ multiplex PCR assay. Drawn from immuneACCESS, this table holds only the in-frame rearrangements with V and J called that TCRdb kept. Clones are partly lost; checked studies trace under half to an unresolved V gene and leave the rest unexplained. The sample table holds approximately 150,000 clones, of which 75% to 95% were seen once. The top ten clonotypes cover around 2% of the sample.

The sequence came from a woman in her thirties or forties in good health. Sequences were obtained from blood. This chain joins TRBV6-5 to TRBJ1-1; the D gene identity is not certain. The CDR3 region has the sequence CASTPQPNTEAFF. The DNA is as follows: TGTGCCAGCACCCCTCAACCGAACACTGAAGCTTTCTTT.